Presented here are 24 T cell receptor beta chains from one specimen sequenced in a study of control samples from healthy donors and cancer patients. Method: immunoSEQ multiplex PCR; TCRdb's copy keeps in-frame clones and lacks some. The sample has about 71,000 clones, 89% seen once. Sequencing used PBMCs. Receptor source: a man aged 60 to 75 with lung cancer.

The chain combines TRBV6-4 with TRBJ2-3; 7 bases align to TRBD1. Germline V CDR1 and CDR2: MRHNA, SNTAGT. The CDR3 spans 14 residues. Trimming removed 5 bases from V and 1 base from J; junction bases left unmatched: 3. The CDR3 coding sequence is TGTGCCAGCAGTCTCCAGGGGGGCACAGATACGCAGTATTTT. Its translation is CASSLQGGTDTQYF.

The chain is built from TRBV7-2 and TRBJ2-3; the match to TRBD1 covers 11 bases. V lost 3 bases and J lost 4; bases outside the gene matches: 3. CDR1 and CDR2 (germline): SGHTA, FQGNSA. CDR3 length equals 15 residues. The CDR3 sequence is CASSFGGQGADTQYF. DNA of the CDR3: TGTGCCAGCAGCTTCGGGGGACAGGGGGCAGATACGCAGTATTTT. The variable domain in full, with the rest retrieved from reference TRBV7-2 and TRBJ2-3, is GAGVSQSPSNKVTEKGKDVELRCDPISGHTALYWYRQSLGQGLEFLIYFQGNSAPDKSGLPSDRFSAERTGGSVSTLTIQRTQQEDSAVYLCASSFGGQGADTQYFGPGTRLTVL.

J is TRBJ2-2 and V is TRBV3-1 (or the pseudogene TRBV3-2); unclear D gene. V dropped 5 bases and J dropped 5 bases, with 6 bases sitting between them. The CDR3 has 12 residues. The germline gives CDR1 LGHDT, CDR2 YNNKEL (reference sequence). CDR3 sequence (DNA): TGTGCCAGCAGCATCTTGACCGGGGAGCTGTTTTTT. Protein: CASSILTGELFF.

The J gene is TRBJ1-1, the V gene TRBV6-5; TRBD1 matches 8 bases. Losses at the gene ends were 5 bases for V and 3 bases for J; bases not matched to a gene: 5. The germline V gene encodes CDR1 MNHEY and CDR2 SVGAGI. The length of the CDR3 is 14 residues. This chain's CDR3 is CASSMTGAHTEAFF. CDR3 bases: TGTGCCAGCAGTATGACAGGGGCCCACACTGAAGCTTTCTTT.

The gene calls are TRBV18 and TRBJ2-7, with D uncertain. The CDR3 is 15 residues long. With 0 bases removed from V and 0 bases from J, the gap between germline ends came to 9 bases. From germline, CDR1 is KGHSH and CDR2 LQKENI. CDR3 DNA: TGTGCCAGCTCACCACCGGCCGGCGGCTCCTACGAGCAGTACTTC. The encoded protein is CASSPPAGGSYEQYF. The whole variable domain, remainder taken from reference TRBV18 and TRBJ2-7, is NAGVMQNPRHLVRRRGQEARLRCSPMKGHSHVYWYRQLPEEGLKFMVYLQKENIIDESGMPKERFSAEFPKEGPSILRIQQVVRGDSAAYFCASSPPAGGSYEQYFGPGTRLTVT.

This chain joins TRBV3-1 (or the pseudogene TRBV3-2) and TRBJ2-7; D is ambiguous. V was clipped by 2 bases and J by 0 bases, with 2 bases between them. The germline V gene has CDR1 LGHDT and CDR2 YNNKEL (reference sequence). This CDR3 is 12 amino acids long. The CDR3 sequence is CASSQSSYEQYF. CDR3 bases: TGTGCCAGCAGCCAATCCTCCTACGAGCAGTACTTC.

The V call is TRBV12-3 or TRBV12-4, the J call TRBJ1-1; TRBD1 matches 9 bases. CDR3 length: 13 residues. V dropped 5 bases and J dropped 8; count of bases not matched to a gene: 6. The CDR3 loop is CASSKTGGREAFF. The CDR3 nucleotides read TGTGCCAGCAGTAAGACAGGGGGGCGGGAAGCTTTCTTT.

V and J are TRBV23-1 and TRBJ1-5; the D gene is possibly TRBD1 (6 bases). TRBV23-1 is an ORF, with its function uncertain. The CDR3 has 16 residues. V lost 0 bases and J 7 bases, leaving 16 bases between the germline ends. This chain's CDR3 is CASSQSIQGEAQPQHF. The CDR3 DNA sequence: TGCGCCAGCAGTCAATCGATACAGGGAGAGGCCCAGCCCCAGCATTTT.

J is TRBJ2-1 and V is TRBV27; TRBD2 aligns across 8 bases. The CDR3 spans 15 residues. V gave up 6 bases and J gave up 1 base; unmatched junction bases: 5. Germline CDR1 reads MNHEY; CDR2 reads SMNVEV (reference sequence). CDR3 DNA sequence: TGTGCCAGCAGCGGGGGGGGCGAGTCCTACAATGAGCAGTTCTTC. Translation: CASSGGGESYNEQFF.

CDR3 protein: CATSEARTFSTDTQYF. CDR3 coding DNA: TGTGCCACCAGTGAGGCCCGGACATTTAGCACAGATACGCAGTATTTT. V and J are TRBV24-1 and TRBJ2-3, with D possibly matching TRBD1 (5 bases). Germline assignment: CDR1 KGHDR and CDR2 SFDVKD. This CDR3 comprises 16 residues. The ends were cut back, 4 bases at V and 0 bases at J, with 13 bases in the middle.

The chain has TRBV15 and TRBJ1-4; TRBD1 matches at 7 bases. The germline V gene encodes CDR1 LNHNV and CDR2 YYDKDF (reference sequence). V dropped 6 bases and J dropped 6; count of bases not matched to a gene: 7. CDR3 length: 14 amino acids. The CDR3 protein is CATSPDRDYEKLFF. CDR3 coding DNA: TGTGCCACCAGTCCCGACAGGGACTATGAAAAACTGTTTTTT.

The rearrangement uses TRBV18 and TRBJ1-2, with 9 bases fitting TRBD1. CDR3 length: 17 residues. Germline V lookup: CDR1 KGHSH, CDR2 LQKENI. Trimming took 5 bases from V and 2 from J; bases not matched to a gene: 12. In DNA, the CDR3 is TGTGCCAGCTCAACCCGGACAGGGGACGTCCTAAACTATGGCTACACCTTC. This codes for CASSTRTGDVLNYGYTF.

The CDR3 protein is CASSLADRYRYEQYF. CDR3 bases: TGTGCCAGCAGCTTAGCGGACAGGTATCGGTACGAGCAGTACTTC. The genes are TRBV7-9 and TRBJ2-7, with 7 bases aligning to TRBD1. This CDR3 contains 15 residues. V lost 0 bases to trimming and J lost 4 bases; unmatched junction nucleotides: 6. Per germline, CDR1 SEHNR and CDR2 FQNEAQ (reference sequence).

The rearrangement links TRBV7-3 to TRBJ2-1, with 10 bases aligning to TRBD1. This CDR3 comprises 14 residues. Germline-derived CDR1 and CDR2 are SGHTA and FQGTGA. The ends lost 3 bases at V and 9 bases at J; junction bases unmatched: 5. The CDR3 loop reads CASSLTGGWGEQFF. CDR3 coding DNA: TGTGCCAGCAGCTTGACAGGGGGCTGGGGTGAGCAGTTCTTC.

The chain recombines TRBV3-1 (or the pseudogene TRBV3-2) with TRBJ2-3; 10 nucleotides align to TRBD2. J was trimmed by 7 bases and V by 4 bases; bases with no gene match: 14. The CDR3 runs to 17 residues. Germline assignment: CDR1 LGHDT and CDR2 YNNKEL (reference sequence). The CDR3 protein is CASSPTSLSGGTYTQYF. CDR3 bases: TGTGCCAGCAGCCCCACCAGCCTTAGCGGGGGGACTTATACGCAGTATTTT.

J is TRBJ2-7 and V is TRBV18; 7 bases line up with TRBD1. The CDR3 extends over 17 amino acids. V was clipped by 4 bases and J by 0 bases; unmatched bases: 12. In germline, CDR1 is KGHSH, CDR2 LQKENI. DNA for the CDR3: TGTGCCAGCTCACTCAAAACCGGGACAGTAAGCTCCTACGAGCAGTACTTC. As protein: CASSLKTGTVSSYEQYF.

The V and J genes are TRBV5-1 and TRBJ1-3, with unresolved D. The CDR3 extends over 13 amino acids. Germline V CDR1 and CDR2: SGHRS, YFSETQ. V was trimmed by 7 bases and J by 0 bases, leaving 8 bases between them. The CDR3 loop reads CASSSYSGNTIYF. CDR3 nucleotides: TGCGCCAGCTCGAGTTACTCTGGAAACACCATATATTTT.

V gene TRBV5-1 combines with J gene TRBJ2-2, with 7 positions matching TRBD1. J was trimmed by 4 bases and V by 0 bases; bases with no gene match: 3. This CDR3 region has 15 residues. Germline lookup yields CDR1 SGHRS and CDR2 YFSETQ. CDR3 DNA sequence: TGCGCCAGCAGCTTGGCATCAGGGGGCACCGGGGAGCTGTTTTTT. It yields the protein CASSLASGGTGELFF.

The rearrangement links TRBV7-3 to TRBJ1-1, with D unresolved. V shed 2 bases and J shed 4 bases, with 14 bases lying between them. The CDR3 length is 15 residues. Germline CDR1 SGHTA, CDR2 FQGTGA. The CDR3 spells CASSLRPPEGTEAFF. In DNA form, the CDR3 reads TGTGCCAGCAGCTTACGTCCCCCCGAGGGCACTGAAGCTTTCTTT.

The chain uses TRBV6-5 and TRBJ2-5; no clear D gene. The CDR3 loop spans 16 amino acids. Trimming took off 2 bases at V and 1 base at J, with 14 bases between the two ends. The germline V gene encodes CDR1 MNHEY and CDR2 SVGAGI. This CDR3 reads CASSYGSPSIQETQYF. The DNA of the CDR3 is TGTGCCAGCAGTTACGGTAGCCCCTCCATCCAAGAGACCCAGTACTTC.

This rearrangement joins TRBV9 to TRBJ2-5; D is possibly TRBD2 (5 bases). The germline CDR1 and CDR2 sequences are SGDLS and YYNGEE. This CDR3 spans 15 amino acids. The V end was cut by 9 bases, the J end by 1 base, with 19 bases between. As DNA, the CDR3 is TGTGCCACCTCACCCGGTCGAGGGTTCCAAGAGACCCAGTACTTC. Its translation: CATSPGRGFQETQYF.

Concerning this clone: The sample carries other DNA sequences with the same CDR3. CDR3 bases: TGTGCCAGCTCACCACGGGCCACCGGGGAGCTGTTTTTT. Protein product: CASSPRATGELFF. The chain links TRBV18 to TRBJ2-2; D is uncertain. The CDR3 spans 13 residues. Trimming cost V 1 base and J 4 bases, with 4 bases left between them. Germline V gene data show CDR1 as KGHSH and CDR2 as LQKENI.

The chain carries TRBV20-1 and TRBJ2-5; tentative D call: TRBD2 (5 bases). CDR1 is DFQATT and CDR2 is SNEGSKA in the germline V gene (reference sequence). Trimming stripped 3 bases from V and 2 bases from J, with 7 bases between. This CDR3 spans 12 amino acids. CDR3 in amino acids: CSASGLQETQYF. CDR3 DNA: TGCAGTGCTAGTGGACTTCAAGAGACCCAGTACTTC.

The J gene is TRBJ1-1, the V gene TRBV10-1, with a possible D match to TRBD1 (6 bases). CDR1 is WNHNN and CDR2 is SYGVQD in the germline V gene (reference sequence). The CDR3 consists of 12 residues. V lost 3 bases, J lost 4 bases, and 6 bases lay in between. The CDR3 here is CASSDRGTEAFF. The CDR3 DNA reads TGCGCCAGCAGTGACAGGGGCACTGAAGCTTTCTTT.